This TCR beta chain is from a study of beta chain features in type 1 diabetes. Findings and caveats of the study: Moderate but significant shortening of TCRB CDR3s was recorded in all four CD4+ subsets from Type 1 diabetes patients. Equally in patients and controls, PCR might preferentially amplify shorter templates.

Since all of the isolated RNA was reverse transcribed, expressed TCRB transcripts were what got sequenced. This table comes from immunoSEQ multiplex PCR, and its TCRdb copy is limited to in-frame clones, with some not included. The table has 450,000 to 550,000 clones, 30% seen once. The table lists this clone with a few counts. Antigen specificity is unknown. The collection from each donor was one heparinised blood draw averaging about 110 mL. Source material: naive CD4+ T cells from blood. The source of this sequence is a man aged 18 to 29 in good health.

This chain's CDR3 is CASSARAYSGANVLTF. The CDR3, as DNA: TGTGCCAGCAGCGCCAGGGCATACTCTGGGGCCAACGTCCTGACTTTC. The V and J genes are TRBV9 and TRBJ2-6; D may be TRBD1 (5 bases). CDR1 is SGDLS and CDR2 is YYNGEE in the germline V gene. The CDR3 runs to 16 residues. With 3 bases removed from V and 0 bases from J, the gap between germline ends came to 10 bases.